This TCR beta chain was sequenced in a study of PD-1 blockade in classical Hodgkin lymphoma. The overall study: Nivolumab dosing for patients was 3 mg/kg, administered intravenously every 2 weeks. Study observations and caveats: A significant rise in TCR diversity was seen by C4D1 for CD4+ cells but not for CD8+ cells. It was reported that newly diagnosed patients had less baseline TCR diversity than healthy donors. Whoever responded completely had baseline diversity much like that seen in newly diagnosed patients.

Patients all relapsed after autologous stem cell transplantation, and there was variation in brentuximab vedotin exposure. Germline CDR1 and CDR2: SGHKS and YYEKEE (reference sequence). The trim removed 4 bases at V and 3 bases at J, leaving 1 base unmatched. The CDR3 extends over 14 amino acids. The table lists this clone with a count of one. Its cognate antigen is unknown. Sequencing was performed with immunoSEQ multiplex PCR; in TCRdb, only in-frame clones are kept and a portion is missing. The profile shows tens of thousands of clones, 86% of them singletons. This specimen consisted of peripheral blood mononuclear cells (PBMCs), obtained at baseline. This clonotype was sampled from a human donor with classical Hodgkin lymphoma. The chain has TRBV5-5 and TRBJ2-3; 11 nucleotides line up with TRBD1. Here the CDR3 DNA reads TGTGCCAGCAGCCGGGACAGGGGGACAGATACGCAGTATTTT. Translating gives CASSRDRGTDTQYF.